This T cell receptor beta chain was observed in a study of post-analysis software for immune sequencing data. About the study: The study covered relapsing-remitting, secondary progressive and progressive-relapsing courses of multiple sclerosis. Study-wide results and caveats: TRBV segments more frequent in patients than in controls numbered about five and included TRBV5-6, TRBV5-1 and TRBV20-1. F measure clustering grouped samples strongly by preparation batch. Controls' normalized Chao1 diversity significantly exceeded that of multiple sclerosis patients.

The CDR3 runs to 14 residues. Germline CDR1 SGHKS, CDR2 YYEKEE (reference sequence). V was clipped by 4 bases and J by 3 bases, with 13 bases between them. Note on this clonotype: Its target is unknown.

Unique molecular identifiers were built into the TCR beta cDNA libraries. Approximately 450,000 cDNA molecules were recovered from an input of roughly 0.85 to 10 million T cells. TCRdb itself ran the PCR reads through MiXCR, one entry per CDR3 protein. Altogether about 460,000 distinct CDR3 sequences are present, approximately 45% being singletons, with the ten largest covering around 10%. Sequencing was done on a sample of blood. This chain connects TRBV5-5 to TRBJ2-5, with D possibly being TRBD1 or TRBD2 (5 bases each). This receptor was identified in a girl between 10 and 17 years old with multiple sclerosis. The CDR3 bases are TGTGCCAGCAGCGGCCCCGGGACCAAAGAGACCCAGTACTTC. Translating gives CASSGPGTKETQYF.